This T cell receptor beta chain stems from a study of post-analysis software for immune sequencing data. As for this clonotype: What it binds is unknown.

Sequencing libraries made from TCR beta cDNA carried unique molecular identifiers. MiXCR, applied by TCRdb to the PCR reads, yields one record per CDR3 protein. Of more than 450,000 distinct CDR3 sequences in the sample, roughly 40% are singletons; the top ten hold around 1.7%. This CDR3 has 15 amino acids. Looked up from germline, CDR1 is MNHEY and CDR2 is SVGAGI. V was cut by 5 bases and J by 2 bases, with 16 bases left in between. Findings and caveats of the study: Patients showed TRBV5-6, TRBV5-1 and TRBV20-1 among five TRBV segments more frequent than in controls.

What was sequenced was blood. This receptor was identified in a girl aged 5-17 years with multiple sclerosis. The V gene is TRBV6-5, the J gene TRBJ2-7; D tentatively reads TRBD1 or TRBD2 (5 bases each). CDR3: CASSLGTEHAYEQYF. CDR3 nucleotide sequence: TGTGCCAGCAGTCTCGGGACGGAACACGCCTACGAGCAGTACTTC.